The 22 T cell receptor beta chains in this list originate from one sample, sequenced in a study of blood T cell repertoires in COVID-19. This table comes from immunoSEQ multiplex PCR, and its TCRdb copy is limited to in-frame clones, with some not included. Of around 130,000 clones in the sample, about 75% were seen once. Sequenced material: peripheral blood. The receptors come from a man older than 75 with acute or convalescent COVID-19.

This chain connects TRBV7-8 to TRBJ1-6, with TRBD1 identical over 7 bases. Losses at the gene ends were 5 bases for V and 10 bases for J; bases not matched to a gene: 5. The CDR3 runs to 13 residues. Germline V gene sequence: CDR1 SGHVS, CDR2 FQNEAQ. The CDR3 region has the DNA TGTGCCAGCAGCCGACAGGGAAGGTCACCCCTCCACTTT. Translating it yields CASSRQGRSPLHF.

This clone occurred once. The CDR3 sequence is CASSFRTGSGNTIYF. As DNA, the CDR3 is TGTGCCAGCAGTTTCCGGACAGGCTCTGGAAACACCATATATTTT. The chain joins TRBV6-2 or TRBV6-3 to TRBJ1-3, with 7 bases that match TRBD1. The V and J ends lost 4 bases and 0 bases, in that order; junction bases with no gene match: 3. The CDR3 length is 15 residues. Germline V lookup: CDR1 MNHEY, CDR2 SVGEGT.

This sequence joins TRBV7-2 and TRBJ1-3, with D unresolved. V lost 5 bases and J 4 bases, leaving 15 bases between the germline ends. CDR1 and CDR2 from the germline V gene are SGHTA and FQGNSA. The CDR3 sequence is 15 residues long. Here the CDR3 DNA reads TGTGCCAGCAGCCCAGAGGGCCGGGCCGGAAACACCATATATTTT. It codes for CASSPEGRAGNTIYF.

This clone was seen a few times. J is TRBJ1-3 and V is TRBV2; no definite D call. Between the trimmed V and J ends, which lost 5 bases and 7 bases, there was a span of 15 bases. From germline, CDR1 is SNHLY and CDR2 FYNNEI. CDR3 size: 14 residues. The CDR3 region is CASSSLPRENTIYF. The DNA for the CDR3 is TGTGCCAGCAGTTCCTTGCCTAGGGAGAACACCATATATTTT.

There are many counts of this clone. The V gene is TRBV11-2, the J gene TRBJ2-3; 7 bases match TRBD2. Germline lookup yields CDR1 SGHAT and CDR2 FQNNGV. The V segment lost 5 bases and the J segment 4 bases; nucleotides outside the gene matches: 12. CDR3 length: 16 amino acids. CDR3 sequence reads: CASSARLAQQADTQYF. Here the CDR3 DNA reads TGTGCCAGCAGCGCCCGACTAGCCCAACAAGCAGATACGCAGTATTTT.

The chain joins TRBV2 to TRBJ1-6; D is unresolved. The CDR3 covers 14 residues. The V end was cut by 8 bases, the J end by 4 bases, with 12 bases between. Germline CDR1 is SNHLY and CDR2 is FYNNEI. This CDR3 is CASSGGSYNSPLHF. DNA for the CDR3: TGTGCCAGCTCCGGCGGGTCGTATAATTCACCCCTCCACTTT.

The chain uses TRBV27 and TRBJ1-1, with TRBD1 matching over 8 bases. The CDR3 covers 13 residues. The V gene end was trimmed by 6 bases and the J gene end by 4 bases; junction bases not matched to a gene: 4. Per germline, CDR1 MNHEY and CDR2 SMNVEV (reference sequence). As DNA, the CDR3 is TGTGCCAGCAGGCCAACAGGGGGCACTGAAGCTTTCTTT. Translating it yields CASRPTGGTEAFF.

The sample holds a few counts of this clone. J is TRBJ1-3 and V is TRBV7-8; 9 bases fit TRBD1. Germline CDR1 is SGHVS and CDR2 is FQNEAQ. The CDR3 loop spans 17 amino acids. The J segment lost 4 bases and the V segment lost 2 bases, leaving 9 bases of the junction unmatched. The CDR3 sequence: CASSLPPQGALGNTIYF. As DNA, the CDR3 is TGTGCCAGCAGCTTACCACCACAGGGGGCGTTAGGAAACACCATATATTTT.

V usage is TRBV10-3 and J usage is TRBJ2-2, with a tentative D call TRBD1 (7 bases). Germline V lookup: CDR1 ENHRY, CDR2 SYGVKD. The V gene lost 3 bases and the J gene lost 1 base, with 12 bases spanning the gap. The CDR3 is 16 residues long. This CDR3 is CAISDGGQRNTGELFF. CDR3 in DNA: TGTGCCATCAGTGACGGGGGACAGCGGAACACCGGGGAGCTGTTTTTT.

This sequence joins TRBV4-1 and TRBJ2-3, with 7 bases identical to TRBD2. Germline V gives CDR1 MGHRA, CDR2 YSYEKL. J was trimmed by 4 bases and V by 6 bases; bases with no gene match: 7. CDR3 length: 14 amino acids. This chain's CDR3 is CASRPGLYADTQYF. CDR3 nucleotide sequence: TGCGCCAGCAGGCCGGGACTATACGCAGATACGCAGTATTTT.

This chain uses TRBV6-5 with TRBJ1-1; tentatively, D is TRBD1 (5 bases). V lost 6 bases to trimming and J lost 4 bases, with 12 bases between them. CDR3 size: 13 residues. CDR1 MNHEY and CDR2 SVGAGI come from the germline V gene. CDR3 sequence: CASRPGQGTEAFF. In DNA form, the CDR3 reads TGTGCCAGCAGACCCGGGCAGGGCACTGAAGCTTTCTTT.

This rearrangement joins TRBV5-4 to TRBJ2-1, with TRBD1 matching over 11 bases. In germline, CDR1 is SGHNT, CDR2 YYREEE (reference sequence). The CDR3 consists of 13 residues. J was trimmed by 10 bases and V by 3 bases; bases with no gene match: 3. CDR3 sequence: CASSSDRGQEQFF. The DNA of the CDR3 is TGTGCCAGCAGCTCGGACAGGGGGCAAGAGCAGTTCTTC.

The chain couples TRBV5-1 to TRBJ2-5; possible D gene TRBD1, 6 bases. Trimming shortened V by 0 bases and J by 2 bases, and 11 bases separated the two germline ends. Germline CDR1 reads SGHRS; CDR2 reads YFSETQ. This CDR3 has 15 residues. The CDR3 protein is CASSLGGQLQETQYF. CDR3 DNA sequence: TGCGCCAGCAGCTTGGGGGGGCAGCTTCAAGAGACCCAGTACTTC.

The chain couples TRBV4-1 to TRBJ2-3; 10 positions match TRBD2. Germline V CDR1 and CDR2: MGHRA, YSYEKL. V lost 6 bases and J lost 1; bases outside the gene matches: 4. The CDR3 spans 15 residues. CDR3 coding DNA: TGCGCCAGCAGGGCTCTAGCGGGGGGCACAGATACGCAGTATTTT. It specifies CASRALAGGTDTQYF.

The CDR3 DNA reads as TGTGCCAGCACCCGGAGAAGGGGGCATGGAGATACGCAGTATTTT. Encoded protein: CASTRRRGHGDTQYF. This sequence joins TRBV27 and TRBJ2-3; 7 bases line up with TRBD1. CDR1 MNHEY and CDR2 SMNVEV come from the germline V gene (reference sequence). V lost 7 bases, J lost 5 bases, and 12 bases stayed unmatched. This CDR3 contains 15 residues.

The sample holds one count of this clone. V and J are TRBV6-5 and TRBJ2-3; a weak D match, TRBD1 (6 bases). Germline lookup yields CDR1 MNHEY and CDR2 SVGAGI. Trimming cost V 9 bases and J 5 bases, with 9 bases left between them. This CDR3 comprises 11 residues. CDR3 region: CASQGLDTQYF. Here the CDR3 DNA reads TGTGCCAGTCAGGGGTTAGATACGCAGTATTTT.

The sample holds a few counts of this clone. The chain combines TRBV2 with TRBJ2-7; 10 nucleotides agree with TRBD2. This CDR3 region has 15 residues. Germline V gene lookup returns CDR1 SNHLY and CDR2 FYNNEI. V dropped 6 bases and J dropped 1; count of bases not matched to a gene: 6. In DNA form, the CDR3 reads TGTGCCAGCAGATTCAGCGGGGGGGAATCCTACGAGCAGTACTTC. Translation: CASRFSGGESYEQYF.

This chain uses TRBV12-3 or TRBV12-4 with TRBJ2-7; 8 nucleotides match TRBD1. This CDR3 region has 13 residues. The V and J ends lost 7 bases and 3 bases, in that order; junction bases with no gene match: 5. The CDR3 region has the DNA TGTGCCAGCAACGCAGGGACAGGCTACGAGCAGTACTTC. It encodes CASNAGTGYEQYF.

This chain joins TRBV6-2 or TRBV6-3 and TRBJ1-5, with a tentative D call TRBD1 (6 bases). The CDR3 runs 14 residues. Germline V gives CDR1 MNHEY, CDR2 SVGEGT. The V end lost 6 bases, the J end lost 9 bases, and 18 bases lay between the germline ends. The CDR3 is CASSPRDIRGPQHF. DNA of the CDR3: TGTGCCAGCAGCCCAAGGGACATCCGTGGGCCCCAGCATTTT.

The gene calls are TRBV4-3 and TRBJ2-1; D remains unclear. The V gene lost 0 bases and the J gene lost 1 base, with 7 bases spanning the gap. This CDR3 contains 15 residues. Germline CDR1 is LGHNA and CDR2 is YSLEER. DNA for the CDR3: TGCGCCAGCAGCCAAGATATCCCTTCCTACAATGAGCAGTTCTTC. The encoded protein is CASSQDIPSYNEQFF.

V is TRBV11-2 and J is TRBJ2-7; 11 positions agree with TRBD1. Per the germline V gene, CDR1 is SGHAT and CDR2 is FQNNGV. Losses at the gene ends were 4 bases for V and 3 bases for J; bases not matched to a gene: 8. CDR3 length: 16 residues. CDR3: CASSSGTGGRIYEQYF. The DNA for the CDR3 is TGTGCCAGCAGCTCGGGGACAGGGGGTCGGATCTACGAGCAGTACTTC.

The rearrangement uses TRBV6-5 and TRBJ2-2; no firm D call. Per the germline V gene, CDR1 is MNHEY and CDR2 is SVGAGI. Trimming cost V 4 bases and J 1 base, with 10 bases left between them. The CDR3 has 15 residues. The CDR3 DNA reads TGTGCCAGCAGTTTTATTTCGGGGAACACCGGGGAGCTGTTTTTT. Its translation: CASSFISGNTGELFF.